A single sample gave rise to the 9 T cell receptor beta chains below, sequenced in a study of cytomegalovirus exposure and HLA in healthy donors (dated 2017 in TCRdb). Libraries were built with the immunoSEQ multiplex PCR assay. The multiplex PCR relied on a mix of 60 forward primers for TCR Vbeta segments and 13 reverse primers for TCR Jbeta segments. Entries here come from immuneACCESS through TCRdb and include only in-frame sequences with V and J called. Some clones fail to appear in such tables; in the studies checked, an unresolved V gene covers under half of the shortfall, and the cause of the remainder is unknown. The table of this sample itemizes roughly 70,000 clones. Together, the top ten hold 7.5% of the sample. Specimen: PBMCs. Receptors were obtained from a female donor in good health and CMV-seropositive.

The genes are TRBV7-8 and TRBJ2-7; 10 nucleotides line up with TRBD2. V dropped 2 bases and J dropped 5; count of bases not matched to a gene: 6. The CDR3 extends over 15 amino acids. Germline V gene lookup returns CDR1 SGHVS and CDR2 FQNEAQ. DNA for the CDR3: TGTGCCAGCAGCTTAAATAGCGGGAGGATCGACGAGCAGTACTTC. Its protein is CASSLNSGRIDEQYF.

V usage is TRBV29-1 and J usage is TRBJ1-5; D perhaps matches TRBD1 (6 bases). The germline gives CDR1 SQVTM, CDR2 ANQGSEA. V was pared by 6 bases and J by 2 bases, with 11 bases between. The CDR3 is 13 residues long. CDR3 in amino acids: CSVVPGGNQPQHF. CDR3 DNA: TGCAGCGTAGTCCCAGGGGGCAATCAGCCCCAGCATTTT.

V and J are TRBV5-1 and TRBJ2-1; 10 nucleotides match TRBD1. From germline, CDR1 is SGHRS and CDR2 YFSETQ. The CDR3 spans 18 residues. J lost 5 bases, V lost 4 bases, and 15 bases had no gene match. The CDR3 loop reads CASSTQPPDRGRNNEQFF. The CDR3 nucleotides read TGCGCCAGCAGCACTCAGCCCCCAGACAGGGGGCGAAACAATGAGCAGTTCTTC.

The gene calls are TRBV28 and TRBJ2-3; a weak D match, TRBD2 (6 bases). Germline CDR1 MDHEN, CDR2 SYDVKM. This CDR3 has 16 residues. V dropped 2 bases and J dropped 5 bases, with 17 bases sitting between them. This CDR3 is CASSLGVAVKGDTQYF. The DNA for the CDR3 is TGTGCCAGCAGTTTAGGAGTAGCGGTAAAAGGAGATACGCAGTATTTT. Supplemented by reference TRBV28 and TRBJ2-3, the full variable domain reads DVKVTQSSRYLVKRTGEKVFLECVQDMDHENMFWYRQDPGLGLRLIYFSYDVKMKEKGDIPEGYSVSREKKERFSLILESASTNQTSMYLCASSLGVAVKGDTQYFGPGTRLTVL.

The chain joins TRBV27 to TRBJ1-2, with 9 bases fitting TRBD1. Trimming cost V 5 bases and J 4 bases; bases outside gene matches: 5. The CDR3 totals 14 residues. Germline V gene sequence: CDR1 MNHEY, CDR2 SMNVEV (reference sequence). The CDR3 spells CASSNLTGGYGYTF. CDR3 coding DNA: TGTGCCAGCAGTAACCTGACAGGGGGCTATGGCTACACCTTC.

The chain joins TRBV19 to TRBJ1-1, with 7 nucleotides matching TRBD1. CDR1 and CDR2 (germline): LNHDA, SQIVND (reference sequence). Trimming removed 8 bases from V and 4 bases from J; junction bases left unmatched: 13. CDR3 length equals 15 residues. The CDR3 DNA follows: TGTGCCAGTCTGAGCGAACAGGGGTATGCCACTGAAGCTTTCTTT. This gives the protein CASLSEQGYATEAFF.

The genes are TRBV19 and TRBJ2-5, with 9 nucleotides matching TRBD1. The ends lost 6 bases at V and 0 bases at J; junction bases unmatched: 5. Germline CDR1 reads LNHDA; CDR2 reads SQIVND (reference sequence). The CDR3 runs 15 residues. CDR3 region: CASSRQGGYQETQYF. Written as DNA, the CDR3 is TGTGCCAGTAGCCGACAGGGGGGGTACCAAGAGACCCAGTACTTC.

The rearrangement links TRBV7-2 to TRBJ2-3, with D unresolved. V gave up 2 bases and J gave up 4 bases, with 10 bases separating them. The CDR3 covers 14 residues. Per germline, CDR1 SGHTA and CDR2 FQGNSA. In DNA, the CDR3 is TGTGCCAGCAGCTTACTCGAGCGCCCAGATACGCAGTATTTT. As protein: CASSLLERPDTQYF.

The CDR3 is CAYSTGADTQYF. CDR3 nucleotides: TGTGCCTATTCCACAGGGGCAGATACGCAGTATTTT. The gene calls are TRBV30 and TRBJ2-3; 7 nucleotides align to TRBD1. V shed 7 bases, J shed 4 bases, and the junction held 5 bases outside the gene matches. The CDR3 covers 12 residues. Germline V gene data show CDR1 as GTSNPN and CDR2 as SVGIG (reference sequence). Complete variable domain (other parts from reference TRBV30 and TRBJ2-3): SQTIHQWPATLVQPVGSPLSLECTVEGTSNPNLYWYRQAAGRGLQLLFYSVGIGQISSEVPQNLSASRPQDRQFILSSKKLLLSDSGFYLCAYSTGADTQYFGPGTRLTVL.